This T cell receptor beta chain was profiled in a study of Tregs in tolerant kidney transplant recipients. Overall study: Recipients received nonmyeloablative bone marrow transplants from related graft donors, with transient mixed chimerism.

The CDR3 extends over 14 amino acids. Germline V gene data show CDR1 as SGHNT and CDR2 as YYREEE (reference sequence). After removal of 3 bases from V and 1 base from J, the junction contained 4 bases not matched to a gene. Assay: immunoSEQ multiplex PCR; the TCRdb copy retains only in-frame clones and omits some. Seen here are some 66,000 clones, around 90% observed once, and the top ten hold over 9.5%. Unstimulated Tregs (CD4+CD25+CD127-) and CD4+CD25- non-Tregs were sorted from PBMCs. The chain uses TRBV5-4 and TRBJ2-7, with TRBD1 matching 7 bases. Specimen: CD8+ T cells from blood, collected before the transplant. The sequence came from a human donor who received a combined kidney and bone marrow transplant. CDR3 amino acids: CASSSTGVSYEQYF. The CDR3 DNA sequence: TGTGCCAGCAGCTCTACAGGGGTTTCCTACGAGCAGTACTTC.